The 2 T cell receptor beta chains below were found in one sample sequenced in a study of blood T cell repertoires in COVID-19 (dated by TCRdb to the early 2020s). Libraries were constructed by the immunoSEQ multiplex PCR assay. TCRdb obtained this table from immuneACCESS and retained in-frame rearrangements with V and J assigned. These tables miss some clones; where compared with another copy, unresolved V genes account for less than half of the shortfall, and the remainder is unexplained. The sample table records about 170,000 clones; over 65% of these occur just once. The ten top clones hold about 4.4% of the sample. Sequenced sample: PBMCs or T cells enriched from blood (not recorded which). Receptor source: a woman aged 50 to 60 who had recovered from COVID-19.

This chain connects TRBV7-2 to TRBJ1-3; D is unresolved. From germline, CDR1 is SGHTA and CDR2 FQGNSA. The CDR3 has 14 residues. V lost 1 base and J lost 3, with 7 bases in between. The CDR3 region is CASSLVVDGNTIYF. CDR3 coding DNA: TGTGCCAGCAGCTTAGTTGTAGATGGAAACACCATATATTTT.

V usage is TRBV18 and J usage is TRBJ1-1; 9 bases fit TRBD1. Trimming at V came to 3 bases and at J to 1 base, leaving 6 bases not matched to a gene. The CDR3 loop spans 16 amino acids. Germline CDR1 and CDR2: KGHSH and LQKENI. The CDR3 here is CASSPREQGANTEAFF. The CDR3 nucleotides read TGTGCCAGCTCACCTCGGGAACAGGGGGCGAACACTGAAGCTTTCTTT.